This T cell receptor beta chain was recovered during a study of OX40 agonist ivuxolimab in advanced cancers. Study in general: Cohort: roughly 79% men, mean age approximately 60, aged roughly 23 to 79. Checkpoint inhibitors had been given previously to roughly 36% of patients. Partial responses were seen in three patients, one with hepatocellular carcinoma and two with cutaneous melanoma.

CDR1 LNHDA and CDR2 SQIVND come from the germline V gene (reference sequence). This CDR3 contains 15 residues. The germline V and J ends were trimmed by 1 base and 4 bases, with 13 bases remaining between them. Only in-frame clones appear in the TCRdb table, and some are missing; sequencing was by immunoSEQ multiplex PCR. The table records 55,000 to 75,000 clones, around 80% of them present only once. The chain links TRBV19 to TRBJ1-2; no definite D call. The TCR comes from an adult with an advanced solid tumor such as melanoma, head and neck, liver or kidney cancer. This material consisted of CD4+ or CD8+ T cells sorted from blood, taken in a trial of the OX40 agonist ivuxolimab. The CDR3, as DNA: TGTGCCAGTAGTATAGGCGGCTGGATGGGCTATGGCTACACCTTC. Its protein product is CASSIGGWMGYGYTF. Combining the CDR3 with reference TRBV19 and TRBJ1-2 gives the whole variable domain DGGITQSPKYLFRKEGQNVTLSCEQNLNHDAMYWYRQDPGQGLRLIYYSQIVNDFQKGDIAEGYSVSREKKESFPLTVTSAQKNPTAFYLCASSIGGWMGYGYTFGSGTRLTVV.